These 26 T cell receptor beta chains share one sample of origin, sequenced in a study of T cell responses to AZD1222 COVID-19 vaccine. The method was immunoSEQ multiplex PCR; TCRdb's version includes in-frame clones alone and lacks a portion of them. The data hold 110,000 to 150,000 clones, with around 93% observed a single time. Source: peripheral blood, taken on day 0 of AZD1222 vaccination. Every receptor here comes from an adult in good health.

The chain employs TRBV11-2 and TRBJ1-6, with TRBD1 as a possible D gene (5 bases). Between the trimmed V and J ends, which lost 6 bases and 0 bases, there was a span of 15 bases. Germline assignment: CDR1 SGHAT and CDR2 FQNNGV. There are 17 residues in the CDR3. The CDR3 region is CASRELPGSSYNSPLHF. CDR3 nucleotides: TGTGCCAGCAGAGAGCTTCCAGGGAGCTCCTATAATTCACCCCTCCACTTT.

This clone has a single count. The chain employs TRBV6-5 and TRBJ1-6; no clear D. V was shortened by 6 bases and J by 8 bases, with 11 bases between the two germline ends. The CDR3 extends over 13 amino acids. The V gene's germline CDR1 is MNHEY and CDR2 SVGAGI. The CDR3 region has the DNA TGTGCCAGCAGCAGTTTCATGGATTCACCCCTCCACTTT. Translation: CASSSFMDSPLHF.

This clone was counted a single time. The chain couples TRBV11-3 to TRBJ2-2; D not certain. Germline V gene data show CDR1 as SGHNT and CDR2 as YENEEA. Deletions cut 0 bases from V and 5 bases from J, with 16 bases between. The CDR3 has 17 residues. The CDR3 DNA reads TGTGCCAGCAGCTTAGAAAGGGATAGAATTATAACCGGGGAGCTGTTTTTT. Protein: CASSLERDRIITGELFF.

The chain recombines TRBV5-5 with TRBJ1-1; 8 nucleotides agree with TRBD1. V was pared by 3 bases and J by 1 base, with 8 bases of the junction left unmatched. The CDR3 spans 16 residues. Germline V gene sequence: CDR1 SGHKS, CDR2 YYEKEE (reference sequence). The CDR3 spells CASSWSDRATNTEAFF. The CDR3 DNA reads as TGTGCCAGCAGCTGGTCGGACAGGGCGACGAACACTGAAGCTTTCTTT.

The genes are TRBV6-1 and TRBJ1-4, with D tentatively TRBD1 (5 bases). CDR1 is MNHNS, CDR2 SASEGT, per germline. This CDR3 is built from 17 residues. V lost 3 bases and J 5 bases, leaving 19 bases between the germline ends. The CDR3 protein is CASSEGGSTLSNEKLFF. DNA for the CDR3: TGTGCCAGCAGTGAGGGGGGAAGTACCCTTTCAAATGAAAAACTGTTTTTT.

For the CDR3, the DNA is TGTGCCAGCAGCTTGTTCGGGACTAGCGGAGAGACCCAGTACTTC. Translated, it gives CASSLFGTSGETQYF. This chain joins TRBV5-4 and TRBJ2-5; TRBD2 agrees at 11 bases. Germline CDR1 is SGHNT and CDR2 is YYREEE (reference sequence). The CDR3 has 15 amino acids. The trim removed 1 base at V and 4 bases at J, leaving 3 bases unmatched.

V gene TRBV2 combines with J gene TRBJ2-7; D not certain. Per germline, CDR1 SNHLY and CDR2 FYNNEI. V lost 3 bases, J lost 2 bases, and 17 bases lay in between. There are 16 residues in the CDR3. The CDR3 region is CASSDVQGGQTYEQYF. The DNA of the CDR3 is TGTGCCAGCAGTGATGTACAAGGTGGCCAGACCTACGAGCAGTACTTC.

The chain couples TRBV11-2 to TRBJ1-1; D gene ambiguous. V gave up 5 bases and J gave up 2 bases, with 9 bases separating them. The CDR3 runs to 13 residues. CDR1 and CDR2 from the germline V gene are SGHAT and FQNNGV. CDR3 coding DNA: TGTGCCAGCAGCCTGTTTTCCAACACTGAAGCTTTCTTT. As protein: CASSLFSNTEAFF.

V is TRBV10-3 and J is TRBJ1-5, with D unresolved. This CDR3 comprises 15 residues. Germline CDR1 is ENHRY and CDR2 is SYGVKD. Trimming pared 6 bases from V and 0 bases from J, leaving 12 bases between. CDR3: CAISTTVDSNQPQHF. CDR3 sequence (DNA): TGTGCCATCAGCACGACTGTGGATAGCAATCAGCCCCAGCATTTT.

The chain uses TRBV7-9 and TRBJ1-1; D is possibly TRBD1 (5 bases). Germline V gene data show CDR1 as SEHNR and CDR2 as FQNEAQ (reference sequence). V dropped 1 base and J dropped 4 bases, with 13 bases sitting between them. The CDR3 totals 15 residues. CDR3 sequence: CASSLGWGQGTEAFF. The CDR3 nucleotides read TGTGCCAGCAGCTTAGGATGGGGCCAGGGCACTGAAGCTTTCTTT.

This clone has more than one count but fewer than ten. This CDR3 reads CAWSVGWGRASYEQYF. The CDR3 DNA reads as TGTGCCTGGAGTGTAGGTTGGGGGAGGGCCTCCTACGAGCAGTACTTC. The chain has TRBV30 and TRBJ2-7; 7 nucleotides line up with TRBD2. Germline V lookup: CDR1 GTSNPN, CDR2 SVGIG (reference sequence). This CDR3 is 16 amino acids long. J gave up 0 bases and V 0 bases, and 8 bases lay outside the gene matches.

This clone has only a few counts. The V gene is TRBV3-1 (or the pseudogene TRBV3-2), the J gene TRBJ2-5; 11 bases line up with TRBD2. The germline gives CDR1 LGHDT, CDR2 YNNKEL (reference sequence). There are 16 residues in the CDR3. V gave up 4 bases and J gave up 4 bases; unmatched junction bases: 8. CDR3 amino acids: CASSPPITSGGETQYF. The CDR3 coding sequence is TGTGCCAGCAGCCCCCCTATAACTAGCGGGGGAGAGACCCAGTACTTC.

V usage is TRBV6-5 and J usage is TRBJ1-1, with D maybe TRBD1 (5 bases). V lost 10 bases to trimming and J lost 0 bases, with 15 bases between them. The germline gives CDR1 MNHEY, CDR2 SVGAGI. CDR3 length equals 14 residues. The CDR3 nucleotides are TGTGCCACCTCCCGGGGGGGGATGAACACTGAAGCTTTCTTT. The encoded protein is CATSRGGMNTEAFF.

The V call is TRBV18, the J call TRBJ1-2; no clear D gene. This CDR3 has 14 residues. Trimming removed 0 bases from V and 8 bases from J, with 13 bases in between. Germline V gene sequence: CDR1 KGHSH, CDR2 LQKENI. The CDR3 DNA follows: TGTGCCAGCTCACCACCATATCAAATGGGAGGCTACACCTTC. As protein: CASSPPYQMGGYTF.

The genes are TRBV12-3 or TRBV12-4 and TRBJ1-2, with unresolved D. Trimming removed 3 bases at V and 10 bases at J, with 15 bases between. The CDR3 extends over 13 amino acids. CDR3: CASSLGLNGVYTF. The CDR3 coding sequence is TGTGCCAGCAGTTTGGGTTTGAATGGGGTCTACACCTTC.

The chain employs TRBV5-1 and TRBJ1-6; TRBD1 agrees at 9 bases. Per the germline V gene, CDR1 is SGHRS and CDR2 is YFSETQ. The V segment lost 3 bases and the J segment 2 bases; nucleotides outside the gene matches: 9. This CDR3 is 18 amino acids long. CDR3 amino acids: CASSSGQGIIAYNSPLHF. The CDR3 DNA is TGCGCCAGCAGCTCCGGACAGGGGATCATCGCCTATAATTCACCCCTCCACTTT.

The CDR3 nucleotides read TGTGCCATCATGTCCGAGACAGAGCTAAATTCCTATGGCTACACCTTC. Translating it yields CAIMSETELNSYGYTF. V is TRBV10-3 and J is TRBJ1-2; D perhaps matches TRBD1 (5 bases). Germline CDR1 and CDR2: ENHRY and SYGVKD. This CDR3 comprises 16 residues. Trimming took 7 bases from V and 4 from J, leaving 22 bases between them.

This clone was observed a single time. This chain uses TRBV7-9 with TRBJ1-5, with a weak D call TRBD1 (6 bases). This CDR3 has 17 residues. With 4 bases removed from V and 3 bases from J, the gap between germline ends came to 19 bases. Germline CDR1 is SEHNR and CDR2 is FQNEAQ (reference sequence). This CDR3 reads CASSSAKMDSANQPQHF. CDR3 nucleotides: TGTGCCAGCAGCTCAGCCAAGATGGACAGTGCCAATCAGCCCCAGCATTTT.

CDR3 nucleotide sequence: TGTGCCAGTAGTATCTTGGGGACAGGGGAGGGTTCACCCCTCCACTTT. It yields the protein CASSILGTGEGSPLHF. The V and J genes are TRBV19 and TRBJ1-6; 10 nucleotides agree with TRBD1. The CDR3 runs to 16 residues. The trim removed 3 bases at V and 9 bases at J, leaving 8 bases unmatched. Germline lookup yields CDR1 LNHDA and CDR2 SQIVND (reference sequence). Together with reference TRBV19 and TRBJ1-6, the CDR3 gives the full variable domain: DGGITQSPKYLFRKEGQNVTLSCEQNLNHDAMYWYRQDPGQGLRLIYYSQIVNDFQKGDIAEGYSVSREKKESFPLTVTSAQKNPTAFYLCASSILGTGEGSPLHFGNGTRLTVT.

The rearrangement links TRBV7-2 to TRBJ1-1; TRBD1 agrees at 9 bases. The CDR3 covers 14 residues. V gave up 1 base and J gave up 5 bases; unmatched junction bases: 2. Germline-derived CDR1 and CDR2 are SGHTA and FQGNSA. The CDR3 DNA follows: TGTGCCAGCAGCTTAGGGGACAGGGTAACTGAAGCTTTCTTT. It encodes CASSLGDRVTEAFF.

V usage is TRBV30 and J usage is TRBJ2-7, with D unresolved. V lost 2 bases and J lost 1, with 6 bases in between. From germline, CDR1 is GTSNPN and CDR2 SVGIG (reference sequence). This CDR3 is 12 amino acids long. The CDR3 sequence is CAWSRGSYEQYF. The CDR3 nucleotides read TGTGCCTGGAGTCGTGGATCCTACGAGCAGTACTTC. Full variable domain (remainder filled in from reference TRBV30 and TRBJ2-7): SQTIHQWPATLVQPVGSPLSLECTVEGTSNPNLYWYRQAAGRGLQLLFYSVGIGQISSEVPQNLSASRPQDRQFILSSKKLLLSDSGFYLCAWSRGSYEQYFGPGTRLTVT.

The rearrangement joins TRBV19 to TRBJ1-2; no reliable D call. In germline, CDR1 is LNHDA, CDR2 SQIVND (reference sequence). The CDR3 covers 14 residues. Trimming stripped 3 bases from V and 7 bases from J, with 15 bases between. The CDR3 DNA is TGTGCCAGTAGTATTAAGGGTCGGACTTTTGGCTACACCTTC. Protein sequence: CASSIKGRTFGYTF.

V usage is TRBV24-1 and J usage is TRBJ2-1; D not certain. Germline-derived CDR1 and CDR2 are KGHDR and SFDVKD. The V and J ends lost 0 bases and 10 bases respectively, with 15 bases between them. CDR3 length: 15 amino acids. The CDR3: CATSDLKLGLGEQFF. CDR3 DNA: TGTGCCACCAGTGATTTGAAGCTAGGGCTTGGCGAGCAGTTCTTC.

The chain uses TRBV6-5 and TRBJ2-7, with 10 bases aligning to TRBD1. After removal of 8 bases from V and 4 bases from J, the junction contained 5 bases not matched to a gene. The CDR3 totals 13 residues. The germline gives CDR1 MNHEY, CDR2 SVGAGI. The CDR3 region has the DNA TGTGCCAGCCGGGACAGGGGAAGGTACGAGCAGTACTTC. Translating it yields CASRDRGRYEQYF.

The chain has TRBV19 and TRBJ2-2, with D perhaps given as TRBD1 or TRBD2 (6 bases each). Looked up from germline, CDR1 is LNHDA and CDR2 is SQIVND (reference sequence). V was cut by 6 bases and J by 4 bases, with 12 bases left in between. The CDR3 is 14 residues long. This CDR3 reads CASREGGGTGELFF. The CDR3 nucleotides are TGTGCCAGTAGGGAGGGGGGTGGCACCGGGGAGCTGTTTTTT.

The rearrangement joins TRBV24-1 to TRBJ2-2; TRBD1 aligns across 8 bases. The germline V gene encodes CDR1 KGHDR and CDR2 SFDVKD. V lost 5 bases and J lost 1; bases outside the gene matches: 8. The length of the CDR3 is 17 residues. The CDR3 here is CATSAPPGQGNTGELFF. In DNA form, the CDR3 reads TGTGCCACCAGTGCCCCCCCCGGACAGGGGAACACCGGGGAGCTGTTTTTT.